Listed below are T cell receptor beta chains from one sample, sequenced in a study of CD8 T cells in ankylosing spondylitis. TCRdb analysed the 5' RACE reads with MiXCR anew, one entry per CDR3 protein. The repertoire has about 220,000 distinct CDR3 sequences, about 6.7% of them found once; the top ten carry 13% to 15%. The sequenced sample was blood, either unsorted or a sorted T cell fraction (not recorded which). These receptors came from a male donor with ankylosing spondylitis. CDR3s include the opening cysteine and the closing phenylalanine or tryptophan. The D gene is left open where the match is weak. Size tells how often a clone was seen (once, few, many) or the class of an expanded clone, and some rows leave it out.

>TRBD2|NA|TRBJ2-7|TRBV7-8
CASSLVAGRGYEQYF
TGTGCCAGCAGCTTAGTAGCGGGACGCGGCTACGAGCAGTACTTC
>NA|many|TRBJ2-2|TRBV20-1
CSARDPASLTGELFF
TGCAGTGCTAGAGATCCCGCTAGCCTCACCGGGGAGCTGTTTTTT
>NA|NA|TRBJ2-1|TRBV27
CASSLFGAPYNEQFF
TGTGCCAGCAGTTTATTCGGGGCCCCCTACAATGAGCAGTTCTTC
>NA|few|TRBJ2-7|TRBV7-9
CASSYARGNSYEQYF
TGTGCCAGCAGCTACGCGAGGGGGAACTCCTACGAGCAGTACTTC
>NA|many|TRBJ2-7|TRBV6-2/TRBV6-3
CASSYSGTFPDYEQYF
TGTGCCAGCAGTTACTCCGGGACGTTCCCAGACTACGAGCAGTACTTC
>NA|many|TRBJ2-1|TRBV18
CASSQDSLGVDEQFF
TGTGCCAGCTCACAGGACAGCCTGGGAGTGGATGAGCAGTTCTTC
>TRBD2|many|TRBJ2-1|TRBV10-2
CASSDLLAGEDEQFF
TGCGCCAGCAGTGACTTACTAGCGGGGGAAGATGAGCAGTTCTTC
>NA|many|TRBJ1-5|TRBV7-9
CASSLAGQPQHF
TGTGCCAGCAGCTTAGCGGGGCAGCCCCAGCATTTT
>NA|many|TRBJ2-7|TRBV27
CASSPNRVHEQYF
TGTGCCAGCAGTCCTAACAGGGTCCACGAGCAGTACTTC
>NA|many|TRBJ2-5|TRBV4-1
CASSQGASKGETQYF
TGCGCCAGCAGCCAAGGGGCCTCTAAGGGGGAGACCCAGTACTTC
>NA|many|TRBJ1-1|TRBV5-8
CASSLQPGGTEAFF
TGTGCCAGCAGCTTACAGCCGGGGGGCACTGAAGCTTTCTTT
>NA|many|TRBJ1-1|TRBV7-9
CASSFPSEVQGPNTEAFF
TGTGCCAGCAGCTTCCCTTCGGAAGTACAGGGACCGAACACTGAAGCTTTCTTT
>NA|many|TRBJ1-2|TRBV6-1
CASRMTGPNYGYTF
TGTGCCAGCAGAATGACAGGTCCCAACTATGGCTACACCTTC
>NA|NA|TRBJ2-2|TRBV13
CASSLGMGINTGELFF
TGTGCCAGCAGCTTGGGGATGGGTATAAACACCGGGGAGCTGTTTTTT
>TRBD2|NA|TRBJ2-7|TRBV11-2
CASSSTSGGGYEQYF
TGTGCCAGCAGCTCGACTAGCGGGGGGGGATACGAGCAGTACTTC
>TRBD1|many|TRBJ1-6|TRBV4-3
CASSQDRDSYNSPLHF
TGCGCCAGCAGCCAAGATAGGGACAGCTATAATTCACCCCTCCACTTT
>NA|many|TRBJ2-7|TRBV6-5
CASSSQRASTYEQYF
TGTGCCAGCAGTTCTCAGCGGGCCTCTACCTACGAGCAGTACTTC
>TRBD1|many|TRBJ1-5|TRBV27
CASSSRTGARRSNQPQHF
TGTGCCAGCAGTTCTCGGACAGGGGCCCGCAGGAGCAATCAGCCCCAGCATTTT
>NA|many|TRBJ1-4|TRBV18
CASSPFPDKKEKLFF
TGTGCCAGCTCACCTTTTCCGGATAAGAAGGAAAAACTGTTTTTT
>NA|few|TRBJ1-1|TRBV27
CASSLWWNTEAFF
TGTGCCAGCAGTTTATGGTGGAACACTGAAGCTTTCTTT
>TRBD2|many|TRBJ2-1|TRBV7-2
CASSLGGVPGHNEQFF
TGTGCCAGCAGCTTGGGGGGGGTTCCCGGCCACAATGAGCAGTTCTTC
>NA|NA|TRBJ2-4|TRBV7-9
CASSFGSVQYF
TGTGCCAGCAGCTTCGGGTCCGTTCAGTACTTC
>NA|many|TRBJ1-1|TRBV6-5
CASSYGWYTEAFF
TGTGCCAGCAGTTACGGGTGGTACACTGAAGCTTTCTTT
>NA|NA|TRBJ2-7|TRBV7-9
CASSLDLGYEQYF
TGTGCCAGCAGCTTAGACCTAGGGTACGAGCAGTACTTC
>NA|many|TRBJ2-3|TRBV6-2/TRBV6-3
CASSRGTWGTDTQYF
TGTGCCAGCAGCCGAGGGACTTGGGGCACAGATACGCAGTATTTT
>NA|many|TRBJ1-2|TRBV12-3/TRBV12-4
CASSLAGGPPYGYTF
TGTGCCAGCAGTTTAGCCGGGGGCCCCCCCTATGGCTACACCTTC
>NA|many|TRBJ2-3|TRBV7-2
CASSLFGLGGAGDTQYF
TGTGCCAGCAGCTTGTTCGGTTTGGGGGGGGCGGGAGATACGCAGTATTTT